One sample yielded the 5 T cell receptor beta chains listed below, sequenced in a study of preoperative IRX-2 immunotherapy in early breast cancer. Treatment given: preoperative locoregional IRX-2 cytokine immunotherapy. Using immunoSEQ multiplex PCR, the repertoire was profiled, and TCRdb retains in-frame clones only, with some absent. Among approximately 25,000 clones listed, roughly 80% were seen once. Here the sequenced sample was lymph node tissue, taken after IRX-2 immunotherapy. These receptors were obtained from a human donor with breast cancer.

This chain connects TRBV6-8 to TRBJ2-3; TRBD1 matches at 9 bases. Germline V gene data show CDR1 as MNHGY and CDR2 as SAAAGT. The CDR3 consists of 14 residues. With 10 bases clipped from V and 1 base from J, the junction kept 6 bases outside the gene matches. This chain's CDR3 is CAIQRQGGTDTQYF. The CDR3 region has the DNA TGTGCCATCCAAAGACAGGGGGGCACAGATACGCAGTATTTT.

This rearrangement joins TRBV7-5 to TRBJ2-7; the D call in the table, TRBD2, was not verified against the DNA. TRBV7-5 counts as a pseudogene. The CDR3 is made up of 17 amino acids. CDR3 in DNA: TGTGCCAGCAGCACCCAGCGGGGGACCAGGACTGCGGGCGAGCAGTACTTC. Protein product: CASSTQRGTRTAGEQYF.

The chain carries TRBV7-7 and TRBJ2-3; 10 nucleotides agree with TRBD2. The V gene end was trimmed by 2 bases and the J gene end by 0 bases; junction bases not matched to a gene: 2. Germline values: CDR1 SSHAT, CDR2 FNYEAQ (reference sequence). The CDR3 runs 16 residues. CDR3 amino acids: CASSLKLAGSTDTQYF. The CDR3 bases are TGTGCCAGCAGCTTAAAACTAGCGGGGAGCACAGATACGCAGTATTTT. The complete variable domain, with remaining parts taken from reference TRBV7-7 and TRBJ2-3, reads GAGVSQSPRYKVTKRGQDVTLRCDPISSHATLYWYQQALGQGPEFLTYFNYEAQPDKSGLPSDRFSAERPEGSISTLTIQRTEQRDSAMYRCASSLKLAGSTDTQYFGPGTRLTVL.

The J gene is TRBJ1-2, the V gene TRBV22-1. TRBV22-1 is a pseudogene segment. The CDR3 covers 15 residues. The CDR3: CASSLRGVIPYGYTF. CDR3 nucleotides: TGTGCCAGCAGTTTAAGAGGGGTGATACCCTATGGCTACACCTTC.

CDR3 amino acids: CASSSHLGTSDTKTNEQFF. DNA of the CDR3: TGTGCCAGCAGTTCCCACCTCGGGACTAGCGACACGAAGACTAATGAGCAGTTCTTC. The chain couples TRBV6-8 to TRBJ2-1; 10 nucleotides line up with TRBD2. Looked up from germline, CDR1 is MNHGY and CDR2 is SAAAGT. With V trimmed by 4 bases and J by 7 bases, 19 bases remained unmatched. The CDR3 totals 19 residues.